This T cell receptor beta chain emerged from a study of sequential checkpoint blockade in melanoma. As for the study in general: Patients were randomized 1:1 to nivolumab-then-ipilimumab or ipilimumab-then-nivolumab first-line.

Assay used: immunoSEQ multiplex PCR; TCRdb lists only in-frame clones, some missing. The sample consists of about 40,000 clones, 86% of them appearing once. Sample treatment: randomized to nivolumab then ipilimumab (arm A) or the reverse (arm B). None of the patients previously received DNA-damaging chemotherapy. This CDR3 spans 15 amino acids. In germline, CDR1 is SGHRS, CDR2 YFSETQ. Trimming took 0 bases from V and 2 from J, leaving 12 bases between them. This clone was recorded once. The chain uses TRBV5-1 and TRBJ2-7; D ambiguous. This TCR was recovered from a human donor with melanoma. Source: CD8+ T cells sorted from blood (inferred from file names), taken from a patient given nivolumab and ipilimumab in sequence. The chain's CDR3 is CASSLGSIDTYEQYF. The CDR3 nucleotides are TGCGCCAGCAGCTTGGGAAGCATAGATACCTACGAGCAGTACTTC.